The entry below gives a single T cell receptor (beta chain) sequence along with its context. A read error likely explains this, since a far larger clone differs by one base. The source of the sample is a study of low-dose radiotherapy and immunotherapy resistance in tumors. Across the study: The regimen for patients comprised intravenous nivolumab 240 mg every two weeks plus intravenous ipilimumab 1 mg/kg every six weeks. Starting cycle 1 day 1, oral aspirin 300 mg was given daily for four cycles.

The sample's time point: after trial treatment. As for treatment: LDRT plus nivolumab, ipilimumab, low-dose cyclophosphamide and aspirin (RACIN trial). Low-dose radiotherapy and low-dose cyclophosphamide, together with aspirin, ipilimumab and nivolumab, were given to donors. Covering alpha and beta chains, TRAV- and TRBV-specific primers were used for the first-strand cDNA. Both a constant-region primer and a V-primer adapter served to amplify TCRs across roughly 21 PCR cycles. Amplification (by in vitro transcription) was performed on isolated mRNA. MiXCR, applied by TCRdb to the reads, yields one record per CDR3 protein. Of 40,000 or so distinct CDR3 sequences listed, about 25% were seen once; the top ten hold 10%. Germline CDR1 is SGHRS and CDR2 is YFSETQ. The CDR3 length is 14 residues. V shed 4 bases and J 7 bases; nucleotides not matched to a gene: 6.

The rearrangement links TRBV5-1 to TRBJ2-7, with TRBD2 matching over 12 bases. Sample: PBMCs, taken after low-dose radiotherapy plus immunotherapy. The sequence came from a male donor with prostate cancer. The CDR3: CASSGTSGLVEQYF. CDR3 DNA: TGCGCCAGCAGCGGGACTAGCGGGTTAGTTGAGCAGTACTTC.